This paragraph reports one T cell receptor (beta chain). CDR1 is LGHDT, CDR2 YNNKEL, per germline (reference sequence). V shed 3 bases and J shed 2 bases, with 11 bases lying between them. The CDR3 consists of 15 residues. Per the original methods: It was from reference gene primer amplification that nucleated cell counts were estimated. TCRdb's table, derived via immunoSEQ multiplex PCR, lists solely in-frame clones and lacks some. Clonal size and the V and J genes are those of that table, whereas D and trimming came from the DNA. The sample holds 150,000 to 200,000 clones, approximately 80% seen once. The data were obtained in a study of blood T cell repertoires in COVID-19. Study-level background: Samples came from the United States, Italy and Spain, spanning acute and convalescent COVID-19. PBMCs, B-cell-depleted T cells, or T cells provided the cDNA or gDNA that made up the material.

The sample taken for sequencing was peripheral blood. This chain connects TRBV3-1 (or the pseudogene TRBV3-2) to TRBJ1-5; possibly TRBD1 for D (5 bases). This clonotype was sampled from a woman older than 75 with active or convalescent COVID-19. The CDR3 here is CASSQGPKGNQPQHF. The CDR3 DNA reads TGTGCCAGCAGCCAGGGGCCTAAGGGCAATCAGCCCCAGCATTTT.